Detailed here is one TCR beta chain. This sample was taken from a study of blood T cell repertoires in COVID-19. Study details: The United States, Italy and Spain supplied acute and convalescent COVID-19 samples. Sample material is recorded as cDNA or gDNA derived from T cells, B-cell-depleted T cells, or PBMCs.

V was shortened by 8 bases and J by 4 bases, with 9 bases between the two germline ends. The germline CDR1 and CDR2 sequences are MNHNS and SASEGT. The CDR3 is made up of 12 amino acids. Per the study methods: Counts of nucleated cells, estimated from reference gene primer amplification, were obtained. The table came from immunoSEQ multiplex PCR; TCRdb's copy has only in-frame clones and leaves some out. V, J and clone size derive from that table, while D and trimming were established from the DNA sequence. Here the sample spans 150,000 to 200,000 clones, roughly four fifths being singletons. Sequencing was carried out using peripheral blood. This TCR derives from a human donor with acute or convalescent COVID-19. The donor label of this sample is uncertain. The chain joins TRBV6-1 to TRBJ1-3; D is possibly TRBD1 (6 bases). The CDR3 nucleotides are TGTGCCAGCCGACAGGAAGGAAACACCATATATTTT. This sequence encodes CASRQEGNTIYF.